This is a list of T cell receptor beta chains from one sample in a study of T cells in Graves' hyperthyroidism and ophthalmopathy. MiXCR, run by TCRdb on the multiplex PCR reads, gives a single entry per CDR3 protein. This sample has roughly 500,000 distinct CDR3 sequences, with under 60% found just once. Sequences were obtained from peripheral blood or thyroid tissue (not recorded which). Receptors were obtained from an adult woman with Graves' disease, either hyperthyroidism or ophthalmopathy (not recorded which). Both conserved end residues are part of each CDR3. Fields, in order: V gene, clone size, J gene, D gene, CDR3 protein, CDR3 DNA. The D gene is left open where the match is weak. Not every row has a clone size; where given, it reads once, few, many or a size class.

V: TRBV20-1; size: -; J: TRBJ2-5; D: -; CDR3: CSARDPNIETQYF; DNA: TGCAGTGCTAGAGATCCTAACATAGAGACCCAGTACTTC
V: TRBV20-1; size: many; J: TRBJ2-7; D: -; CDR3: CSAPKLPGTHEQYF; DNA: TGCAGTGCCCCAAAGCTTCCAGGGACACACGAGCAGTACTTC
V: TRBV7-8; size: -; J: TRBJ2-6; D: TRBD1; CDR3: CASSIRDRVSSGANVLTF; DNA: TGTGCCAGCAGCATCCGGGACAGGGTGAGCTCTGGGGCCAACGTCCTGACTTTC
V: TRBV9; size: -; J: TRBJ1-4; D: -; CDR3: CASSVAGDTEKLFF; DNA: TGTGCCAGCAGCGTAGCCGGGGACACTGAAAAACTGTTTTTT
V: TRBV5-6; size: -; J: TRBJ1-1; D: -; CDR3: CASSGVGGGYEAFF; DNA: TGTGCCAGCAGCGGAGTCGGGGGGGGTTATGAAGCTTTCTTT
V: TRBV20-1; size: -; J: TRBJ2-6; D: TRBD1; CDR3: CSAPPDRAIFSGANVLTF; DNA: TGCAGTGCCCCTCCGGACAGGGCCATATTCTCTGGGGCCAACGTCCTGACTTTC
V: TRBV5-1; size: once; J: TRBJ2-5; D: -; CDR3: CASSRSRETQCF; DNA: TGCGCCAGCAGCCGCTCGCGAGAGACCCAGTGCTTC
V: TRBV6-5; size: -; J: TRBJ1-1; D: TRBD1; CDR3: CASIVAGGGTEAFF; DNA: TGTGCCAGCATCGTTGCAGGGGGCGGCACTGAAGCTTTCTTT
V: TRBV9; size: -; J: TRBJ2-3; D: -; CDR3: CASSPRIRGTDTQYF; DNA: TGTGCCAGCAGCCCCAGGATAAGGGGTACAGATACGCAGTATTTT
V: TRBV11-2; size: -; J: TRBJ2-1; D: -; CDR3: CASSSPKRYNEQFF; DNA: TGTGCCAGCAGCTCTCCTAAGCGGTACAATGAGCAGTTCTTC
V: TRBV7-9; size: many; J: TRBJ2-7; D: -; CDR3: CASSLGGNYEQYF; DNA: TGTGCCAGCAGTTTGGGCGGTAACTACGAGCAGTACTTC
V: TRBV9; size: -; J: TRBJ2-5; D: -; CDR3: CASSLRGGRIQYF; DNA: TGTGCCAGCAGCCTTAGGGGGGGAAGGATCCAGTACTTC
V: TRBV29-1; size: -; J: TRBJ2-7; D: -; CDR3: CSLKEGYEQYF; DNA: TGCAGCCTGAAGGAGGGGTACGAGCAGTACTTC
V: TRBV7-9; size: many; J: TRBJ1-2; D: -; CDR3: CASSVDSYGYTF; DNA: TGTGCCAGCAGCGTTGACAGCTATGGCTACACCTTC
V: TRBV7-3; size: many; J: TRBJ2-2; D: -; CDR3: CASSLPAGELFF; DNA: TGTGCCAGCAGCTTGCCAGCCGGGGAGCTGTTTTTT
V: TRBV20-1; size: many; J: TRBJ1-3; D: -; CDR3: CSARASSGNTIYF; DNA: TGCAGTGCTAGGGCCTCCTCTGGAAACACCATATATTTT